Below are 5 T cell receptor beta chains sequenced from a single sample in a study of blood T cell repertoires in COVID-19. TCRdb keeps only in-frame clones here, not all; method: immunoSEQ multiplex PCR. Of roughly 150,000 clones detected, 86% appear once; the ten largest clones hold around 4%. Sequences were obtained from peripheral blood. Receptor source: a woman aged 70-85 years with acute or convalescent COVID-19.

The genes are TRBV7-9 and TRBJ2-1; 8 positions agree with TRBD1. V lost 5 bases, J lost 4 bases, and 7 bases stayed unmatched. There are 15 residues in the CDR3. Germline lookup yields CDR1 SEHNR and CDR2 FQNEAQ (reference sequence). CDR3 DNA sequence: TGTGCCAGCAGCCAGACAGGGGTAAGGTACAATGAGCAGTTCTTC. This gives the protein CASSQTGVRYNEQFF.

This chain connects TRBV7-2 to TRBJ2-3; the D gene is possibly TRBD1 (7 bases). There are 18 residues in the CDR3. V lost 1 base and J 0 bases, leaving 17 bases between the germline ends. The germline CDR1 and CDR2 sequences are SGHTA and FQGNSA. DNA for the CDR3: TGTGCCAGCAGCTTAGAGGGCAGGGGGACTTTTAGCACAGATACGCAGTATTTT. It yields the protein CASSLEGRGTFSTDTQYF.

V is TRBV6-5 and J is TRBJ1-1; D remains ambiguous. V was pared by 8 bases and J by 3 bases, with 10 bases between. The CDR3 is 12 residues long. Germline CDR1 and CDR2: MNHEY and SVGAGI. DNA of the CDR3: TGTGCCAGCGGCGGGTCGGACACTGAAGCTTTCTTT. It encodes CASGGSDTEAFF.

V and J are TRBV4-2 and TRBJ2-7, with D maybe TRBD2 (8 bases). The CDR3 has 16 amino acids. Germline values: CDR1 LGHNA, CDR2 YNFKEQ. The V end was cut by 4 bases, the J end by 3 bases, with 19 bases between. The CDR3 spells CASSRGSGGLDYEQYF. In DNA form, the CDR3 reads TGTGCCAGCAGCCGGGGATCAGGGGGACTAGACTACGAGCAGTACTTC.

J is TRBJ1-6 and V is TRBV5-4, with 7 nucleotides matching TRBD1. The CDR3 runs 14 residues. Trimming took 4 bases from V and 5 from J; bases not matched to a gene: 3. Germline values: CDR1 SGHNT, CDR2 YYREEE (reference sequence). The CDR3 DNA follows: TGTGCCAGCAGCATACAGGGGAATAATTCACCCCTCCACTTT. Amino acid sequence: CASSIQGNNSPLHF.